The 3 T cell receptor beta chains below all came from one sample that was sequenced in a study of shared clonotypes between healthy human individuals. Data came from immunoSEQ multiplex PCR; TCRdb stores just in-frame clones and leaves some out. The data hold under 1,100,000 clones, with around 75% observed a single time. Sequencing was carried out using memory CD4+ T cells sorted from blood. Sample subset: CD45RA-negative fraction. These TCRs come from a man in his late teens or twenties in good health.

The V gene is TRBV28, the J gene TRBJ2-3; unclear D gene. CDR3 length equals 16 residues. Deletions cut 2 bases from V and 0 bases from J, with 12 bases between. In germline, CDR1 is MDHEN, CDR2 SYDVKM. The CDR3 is CASSLLLGISTDTQYF. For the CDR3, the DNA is TGTGCCAGCAGTTTACTACTCGGAATTAGCACAGATACGCAGTATTTT.

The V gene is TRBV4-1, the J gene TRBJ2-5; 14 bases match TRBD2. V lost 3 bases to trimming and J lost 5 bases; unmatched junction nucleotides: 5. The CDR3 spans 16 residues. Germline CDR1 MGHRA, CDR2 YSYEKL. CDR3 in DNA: TGCGCCAGCAGCCAGACTAGCGGGGGGGCTTGGGAGACCCAGTACTTC. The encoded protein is CASSQTSGGAWETQYF.

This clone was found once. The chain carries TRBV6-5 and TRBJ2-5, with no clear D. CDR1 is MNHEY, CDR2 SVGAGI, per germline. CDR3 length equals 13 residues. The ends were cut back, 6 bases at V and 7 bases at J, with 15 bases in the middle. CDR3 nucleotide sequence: TGTGCCAGCAGCTCGCCCCAGACTGGGACCCAGTACTTC. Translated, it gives CASSSPQTGTQYF.